This T cell receptor (beta chain) appears in the sequencing data of a study of graft-versus-host responses after intestinal transplantation. Background on the study: As for transplant type, recipients had multivisceral, liver-intestinal, or isolated intestinal grafts.

With respect to this clone: Its cognate antigen is unknown.

Sequenced by immunoSEQ multiplex PCR; TCRdb stores in-frame clones only, minus some. This sample has about 82,000 clones, with around 93% found just once. The study's findings and limits: There was an association between peak levels of circulating GvH clones and early post-transplant HvG declines. GvH clonotypes were identified within recipient marrow, with a subset emerging first in ileum or blood. Allografts from individuals with graft-donor T cell macrochimerism displayed high graft-versus-host to host-versus-graft clonal ratios.

The sequencing here drew on unstimulated CD4+ T cells sorted from spleen or lymph node cells, taken before transplant. The receptor was isolated from a human donor who was the organ donor for an intestinal transplant.

CDR3 sequence: CASSLAAWRQKETQYF. CDR3 nucleotides: TGTGCCAGCAGCTTGGCCGCGTGGAGGCAAAAAGAGACCCAGTACTTC. The chain recombines TRBV5-6 with TRBJ2-5, with a possible D match to TRBD2 (5 bases). The CDR3 runs 16 residues. Trimming removed 0 bases from V and 3 bases from J, with 15 bases in between. Germline loops: CDR1 SGHDT, CDR2 YYEEEE.